The present entry profiles one T cell receptor (beta chain) with its context. What it binds is unknown. This sample is part of a study of beta chain features in type 1 diabetes. The CDR3 consists of 15 residues. With V trimmed by 5 bases and J by 1 base, 6 bases remained unmatched. Germline CDR1 MGHDK, CDR2 SYGVNS. All of the isolated RNA was reverse transcribed, so expressed TCRB transcripts were sequenced. This table comes from immunoSEQ multiplex PCR, and its TCRdb copy is limited to in-frame clones, with some not included. The sample has hundreds of thousands of clones; roughly an eighth are singletons. Study-wide points: Shorter TCRB CDR3s, moderately but significantly so, marked every one of the four CD4+ subsets in Type 1 diabetes patients. Unsettled here was the matter of whether HLA type influences TCRB rearrangement.

What was sequenced was naive CD4+ T cells from blood. The chain couples TRBV25-1 to TRBJ1-1, with TRBD1 matching over 8 bases. The source is a man aged 30 to 39 with type 1 diabetes. The CDR3 region is CASSPHRGKNTEAFF. The DNA of the CDR3 is TGTGCCAGCAGTCCCCACAGGGGGAAGAACACTGAAGCTTTCTTT. The variable domain in full, completed from reference TRBV25-1 and TRBJ1-1, reads EADIYQTPRYLVIGTGKKITLECSQTMGHDKMYWYQQDPGMELHLIHYSYGVNSTEKGDLSSESTVSRIRTEHFPLTLESARPSHTSQYLCASSPHRGKNTEAFFGQGTRLTVV.